Listed here are 28 T cell receptor beta chains from one sample, sequenced in a study of blood T cell repertoires in COVID-19. Using immunoSEQ multiplex PCR, the repertoire was profiled, and TCRdb retains in-frame clones only, with some absent. The sample carries over 350,000 clones, 88% recorded once. Sequencing was performed on PBMCs or T cells enriched from blood (not recorded which). These receptors all stem from a woman between 18 and 30 years old who had recovered from COVID-19.

This chain joins TRBV5-5 and TRBJ1-1; possible D gene TRBD1, 6 bases. Deletions cut 3 bases from V and 1 base from J, with 13 bases between. The CDR3 has 15 amino acids. Per the germline V gene, CDR1 is SGHKS and CDR2 is YYEKEE (reference sequence). The CDR3 DNA is TGTGCCAGCAGCTCGGGAGGGGGAACGAACACTGAAGCTTTCTTT. It specifies CASSSGGGTNTEAFF.

The chain employs TRBV18 and TRBJ2-2, with TRBD1 matching 9 bases. This CDR3 contains 14 residues. Germline values: CDR1 KGHSH, CDR2 LQKENI. V was pared by 6 bases and J by 6 bases, with 5 bases of the junction left unmatched. The CDR3 region is CASSRDRASGELFF. In DNA, the CDR3 is TGTGCCAGCTCGAGGGACAGGGCGTCCGGGGAGCTGTTTTTT.

This chain joins TRBV14 and TRBJ1-6; D is possibly TRBD1 (5 bases). The germline CDR1 and CDR2 sequences are SGHDN and FVKESK. The length of the CDR3 is 15 residues. Trimming removed 4 bases from V and 16 bases from J, with 23 bases in between. In DNA form, the CDR3 reads TGTGCCAGCAGCCCCGTAAGGGGCCTACTTTCGGTTCTCCACTTT. This gives the protein CASSPVRGLLSVLHF.

This sequence joins TRBV4-3 and TRBJ1-4, with D unclear. This CDR3 comprises 16 residues. Per germline, CDR1 LGHNA and CDR2 YSLEER. V was shortened by 0 bases and J by 4 bases, with 12 bases between the two germline ends. The CDR3 here is CASSQDLSGDNEKLFF. The CDR3 DNA reads TGCGCCAGCAGCCAAGATCTCAGCGGGGATAATGAAAAACTGTTTTTT.

The rearrangement uses TRBV4-1 and TRBJ1-1; 9 bases are a match to TRBD1. V lost 3 bases to trimming and J lost 5 bases; unmatched junction nucleotides: 10. Germline CDR1 and CDR2: MGHRA and YSYEKL. This CDR3 region has 16 residues. CDR3 DNA: TGCGCCAGCAGCCACTCAAAGGGACAGGGCGCAACTGAAGCTTTCTTT. Translation gives CASSHSKGQGATEAFF.

This chain connects TRBV6-5 to TRBJ1-2, with 7 bases matching TRBD1. Germline V gene data show CDR1 as MNHEY and CDR2 as SVGAGI. The CDR3 totals 16 residues. V was pared by 4 bases and J by 7 bases, with 15 bases of the junction left unmatched. CDR3 sequence (DNA): TGTGCCAGCAGTTCTCGACCGGACAGGCCCCTCGGTGGCTACACCTTC. This encodes CASSSRPDRPLGGYTF.

The J gene is TRBJ2-7, the V gene TRBV6-5; 9 positions agree with TRBD2. This CDR3 is built from 15 residues. Losses at the gene ends were 3 bases for V and 3 bases for J; bases not matched to a gene: 6. Germline V gives CDR1 MNHEY, CDR2 SVGAGI. CDR3 DNA sequence: TGTGCCAGCAGTTATAATAGCGGGGGTTTCTACGAGCAGTACTTC. Translation gives CASSYNSGGFYEQYF.

This sequence joins TRBV6-2 or TRBV6-3 and TRBJ2-2, with D tentatively TRBD2 (6 bases). V was clipped by 2 bases and J by 8 bases, with 12 bases between them. The germline V gene encodes CDR1 MNHEY and CDR2 SVGEGT. This CDR3 is 14 amino acids long. The CDR3 sequence: CASSYKGLPGELFF. The CDR3 DNA is TGTGCCAGCAGTTACAAGGGACTTCCTGGGGAGCTGTTTTTT.

The chain links TRBV7-9 to TRBJ2-7; the match to TRBD1 covers 7 bases. Germline assignment: CDR1 SEHNR and CDR2 FQNEAQ (reference sequence). With V trimmed by 6 bases and J by 6 bases, 11 bases remained unmatched. There are 14 residues in the CDR3. The CDR3 DNA is TGTGCCAGCAGTTCGACAGGGATCATCCGCGAGCAGTACTTC. This gives the protein CASSSTGIIREQYF. The full variable domain, its missing parts supplied by reference TRBV7-9 and TRBJ2-7, is DTGVSQNPRHKITKRGQNVTFRCDPISEHNRLYWYRQTLGQGPEFLTYFQNEAQLEKSRLLSDRFSAERPKGSFSTLEIQRTEQGDSAMYLCASSSTGIIREQYFGPGTRLTVT.

V usage is TRBV27 and J usage is TRBJ1-6; D remains ambiguous. The germline gives CDR1 MNHEY, CDR2 SMNVEV (reference sequence). The CDR3 runs to 14 residues. V shed 2 bases and J shed 10 bases, with 12 bases lying between them. CDR3 region: CASSLGRGGSPLHF. The CDR3 bases are TGTGCCAGCAGTTTAGGCCGAGGTGGGTCACCCCTCCACTTT.

This sequence joins TRBV7-9 and TRBJ1-3; no clear D. The V end was cut by 6 bases, the J end by 8 bases, with 11 bases between. The CDR3 is 12 residues long. Looked up from germline, CDR1 is SEHNR and CDR2 is FQNEAQ (reference sequence). The CDR3 bases are TGTGCCAGCAGTGTAAAGGAGGACACCATATATTTT. Translated: CASSVKEDTIYF.

The chain joins TRBV7-9 to TRBJ2-2; possibly TRBD2 for D (6 bases). This CDR3 is 15 amino acids long. CDR1 and CDR2 from the germline V gene are SEHNR and FQNEAQ (reference sequence). Trimming removed 4 bases from V and 0 bases from J, with 9 bases in between. DNA of the CDR3: TGTGCCAGCAGCTCCAGGGACTCGAACACCGGGGAGCTGTTTTTT. It yields the protein CASSSRDSNTGELFF. The whole variable domain, remainder taken from reference TRBV7-9 and TRBJ2-2, is DTGVSQNPRHKITKRGQNVTFRCDPISEHNRLYWYRQTLGQGPEFLTYFQNEAQLEKSRLLSDRFSAERPKGSFSTLEIQRTEQGDSAMYLCASSSRDSNTGELFFGEGSRLTVL.

This rearrangement joins TRBV5-4 to TRBJ2-3; TRBD1 aligns across 7 bases. The CDR3 loop spans 13 amino acids. The J segment lost 4 bases and the V segment lost 3 bases, leaving 2 bases of the junction unmatched. Per the germline V gene, CDR1 is SGHNT and CDR2 is YYREEE (reference sequence). The CDR3 region has the DNA TGTGCCAGCAGCTACGACAGGGCAGATACGCAGTATTTT. This sequence encodes CASSYDRADTQYF.

The V call is TRBV15, the J call TRBJ1-6, with D perhaps matching TRBD1 (5 bases). CDR3 length: 15 residues. Germline assignment: CDR1 LNHNV and CDR2 YYDKDF (reference sequence). Trimming took 7 bases from V and 3 from J, leaving 13 bases between them. The CDR3 loop is CATTLDSIYNSPLHF. The CDR3 nucleotides read TGTGCCACCACCCTAGACAGTATCTATAATTCACCCCTCCACTTT.

The J gene is TRBJ2-7, the V gene TRBV28; D might be TRBD1 (5 bases). The V end was cut by 10 bases, the J end by 2 bases, with 21 bases between. This CDR3 contains 15 residues. Germline V gene sequence: CDR1 MDHEN, CDR2 SYDVKM. The CDR3 loop is CATEPNRYKAYEQYF. The CDR3 nucleotides are TGTGCCACCGAGCCCAACAGGTACAAGGCCTACGAGCAGTACTTC.

This clone has only a few counts. The chain joins TRBV11-2 to TRBJ1-1; TRBD1 is a possible D gene (5 bases). Per germline, CDR1 SGHAT and CDR2 FQNNGV. V dropped 1 base and J dropped 7 bases, with 7 bases sitting between them. The CDR3 covers 12 residues. Here the CDR3 reads CASSLGTGEAFF. The CDR3 DNA follows: TGTGCCAGCAGCTTAGGTACAGGTGAAGCTTTCTTT.

This chain joins TRBV3-1 (or the pseudogene TRBV3-2) and TRBJ1-5; TRBD1 agrees at 8 bases. CDR1 is LGHDT and CDR2 is YNNKEL in the germline V gene (reference sequence). Trimming took 2 bases from V and 5 from J; bases not matched to a gene: 5. The CDR3 spans 15 residues. CDR3 sequence: CASSQTRDRYQPQHF. DNA of the CDR3: TGTGCCAGCAGCCAAACAAGGGACAGGTATCAGCCCCAGCATTTT.

The chain employs TRBV5-1 and TRBJ1-2, with TRBD1 identical over 11 bases. J was trimmed by 5 bases and V by 3 bases; bases with no gene match: 6. Per germline, CDR1 SGHRS and CDR2 YFSETQ. CDR3 length equals 15 residues. CDR3 residues: CASSSRTGGAYGYTF. In nucleotides, the CDR3 is TGCGCCAGCAGCTCCCGGACAGGGGGCGCATATGGCTACACCTTC.

The V gene is TRBV11-2, the J gene TRBJ1-1; 7 nucleotides match TRBD1. This CDR3 is built from 17 residues. Germline V CDR1 and CDR2: SGHAT, FQNNGV. Losses at the gene ends were 1 base for V and 4 bases for J; bases not matched to a gene: 12. The CDR3: CASSLVAPLRQGTEAFF. In nucleotides, the CDR3 is TGTGCCAGCAGCTTAGTGGCGCCGTTGAGACAGGGCACTGAAGCTTTCTTT.

This rearrangement joins TRBV11-2 to TRBJ2-3; D gene unclear. The CDR3 loop spans 14 amino acids. Germline assignment: CDR1 SGHAT and CDR2 FQNNGV. Trimming took 2 bases from V and 6 from J, leaving 12 bases between them. The CDR3 region is CASSLSPVADTQYF. CDR3 nucleotide sequence: TGTGCCAGCAGCTTATCCCCGGTCGCGGATACGCAGTATTTT.

The chain combines TRBV27 with TRBJ1-1, with D tentatively TRBD1 (6 bases). CDR3 size: 12 residues. The germline V gene has CDR1 MNHEY and CDR2 SMNVEV (reference sequence). V lost 6 bases to trimming and J lost 1 base, with 6 bases between them. In DNA, the CDR3 is TGTGCCAGCAGACAGGGGAACACTGAAGCTTTCTTT. Amino acid sequence: CASRQGNTEAFF.

The chain links TRBV6-5 to TRBJ1-2; 9 nucleotides agree with TRBD1. The junction had 6 bases not matched to a gene; V was cut back by 5 bases and J by 5 bases. The CDR3 totals 14 residues. Germline loops: CDR1 MNHEY, CDR2 SVGAGI. CDR3 DNA: TGTGCCAGCAGTCCGGACAGGGGACGGTATGGCTACACCTTC. Translation gives CASSPDRGRYGYTF.

The V gene is TRBV2, the J gene TRBJ2-1; 13 bases fit TRBD2. Germline V gives CDR1 SNHLY, CDR2 FYNNEI. V gave up 5 bases and J gave up 6 bases; unmatched junction bases: 4. The CDR3 runs 15 residues. The CDR3 spells CASSRLAGGLNEQFF. The CDR3 DNA follows: TGTGCCAGCAGTAGACTAGCGGGGGGACTCAATGAGCAGTTCTTC.

The chain joins TRBV28 to TRBJ1-4, with 12 bases fitting TRBD1. CDR1 is MDHEN, CDR2 SYDVKM, per germline. The CDR3 runs to 18 residues. V was pared by 3 bases and J by 2 bases, with 7 bases of the junction left unmatched. CDR3 nucleotides: TGTGCCAGCAGTTTGCGGGGGACAGGGGGCCTCACTAATGAAAAACTGTTTTTT. Amino acids: CASSLRGTGGLTNEKLFF.

The V and J genes are TRBV19 and TRBJ2-5, with 7 bases lining up with TRBD1. J was trimmed by 2 bases and V by 5 bases; bases with no gene match: 11. CDR1 and CDR2 (germline): LNHDA, SQIVND (reference sequence). The CDR3 extends over 16 amino acids. The CDR3 loop reads CASSRQGPGLQETQYF. The DNA for the CDR3 is TGTGCCAGTAGTCGACAGGGCCCAGGACTTCAAGAGACCCAGTACTTC.

About this clone: Other nucleotide sequences from this sample produce the same CDR3. The chain combines TRBV30 with TRBJ1-3; a possible D gene is TRBD1 (6 bases). V lost 0 bases and J lost 0, with 6 bases in between. This CDR3 is 14 amino acids long. The V gene's germline CDR1 is GTSNPN and CDR2 SVGIG (reference sequence). CDR3 loop: CAWSVGGSGNTIYF. The CDR3, as DNA: TGTGCCTGGAGTGTAGGGGGCTCTGGAAACACCATATATTTT.

The genes are TRBV29-1 and TRBJ2-7; no definite D call. The CDR3 is 11 residues long. Germline CDR1 is SQVTM and CDR2 is ANQGSEA. Trimming pared 1 base from V and 3 bases from J, leaving 4 bases between. The CDR3 sequence is CSVEGYYEQYF. The CDR3 region has the DNA TGCAGCGTTGAAGGCTACTACGAGCAGTACTTC.

V is TRBV3-1 (or the pseudogene TRBV3-2) and J is TRBJ1-4; perhaps TRBD1 as D (6 bases). In germline, CDR1 is LGHDT, CDR2 YNNKEL (reference sequence). This CDR3 comprises 17 residues. Trimming removed 4 bases from V and 5 bases from J, with 20 bases in between. This CDR3 is CASSLGQGTRKNEKLFF. The CDR3 nucleotides are TGTGCCAGCAGCCTGGGGCAGGGGACGCGGAAAAATGAAAAACTGTTTTTT.